One sample yielded the 8 T cell receptor beta chains listed below, sequenced in a study of CD8 T cells in ankylosing spondylitis (dated by TCRdb to about 2017). Library preparation employed 5' RACE. Sequencing used an Illumina HiSeq 2500. The raw public reads went through TCRdb reprocessing: fastp at Q25, MiXCR clone calling, in-frame beta chains kept. Every CDR3 protein is listed once, alongside the most common genes and DNA of its rows. This sample is represented by about 400,000 distinct CDR3 sequences; roughly 20% of them were singletons. The ten largest make up approximately 14% of the sample. The sample consisted of blood, either unsorted or a sorted T cell fraction (not recorded which). The receptor set was obtained from a male donor with ankylosing spondylitis or in good health (not recorded which).

The table lists this clonotype with many counts. The chain employs TRBV12-3 or TRBV12-4 and TRBJ2-3; TRBD1 aligns across 7 bases. The CDR3 is 17 residues long. With V trimmed by 5 bases and J by 2 bases, 13 bases remained unmatched. The CDR3 nucleotides are TGTGCCAGCAGTCTACCCCAGCAGGGGGTTGCCACAGATACGCAGTATTTT. Translated: CASSLPQQGVATDTQYF.

This clonotype was observed once. Relative to the germline gene, one junction end is altered; a read error may explain this. This chain connects TRBV12-3 or TRBV12-4 to TRBJ2-7; TRBD2 agrees at 8 bases. The CDR3 sequence is 18 residues long. The CDR3 coding sequence is TGTGCCATCAGTTCCCGCCGGGCTACAGCGGGGGTCTCCTACGAGCAGTACTTC. The encoded protein is CAISSRRATAGVSYEQYF.

This clonotype came up a few times. The J gene is TRBJ2-3, the V gene TRBV24-1; D may match TRBD1 or TRBD2 (6 bases each). This CDR3 spans 13 amino acids. Trimming stripped 8 bases from V and 2 bases from J, with 10 bases between. Germline CDR1 reads KGHDR; CDR2 reads SFDVKD. The CDR3 DNA is TGTGCCACCAAGGGGGGCTTCACAGATACGCAGTATTTT. It translates to CATKGGFTDTQYF.

This chain uses TRBV27 with TRBJ2-7; 7 bases line up with TRBD2. The V gene end was trimmed by 6 bases and the J gene end by 0 bases; junction bases not matched to a gene: 8. Germline V lookup: CDR1 MNHEY, CDR2 SMNVEV (reference sequence). The CDR3 has 15 residues. CDR3 protein: CASRPRRGGSYEQYF. Here the CDR3 DNA reads TGTGCCAGCAGGCCTCGCCGCGGGGGCTCCTACGAGCAGTACTTC.

There are a few counts of this clonotype. For the CDR3, the DNA is TGTGCCAGCAGACAGGTCAGCTCCTACGAGCAGTACTTC. The encoded protein is CASRQVSSYEQYF. The V gene is TRBV6-1, the J gene TRBJ2-7; a weak D match, TRBD1 (5 bases). V was trimmed by 6 bases and J by 0 bases, leaving 9 bases between them. This CDR3 is built from 13 residues. Germline V lookup: CDR1 MNHNS, CDR2 SASEGT.

This clonotype was detected only a few times. The gene calls are TRBV29-1 and TRBJ1-1; D uncertain. The germline CDR1 and CDR2 sequences are SQVTM and ANQGSEA. The CDR3 runs to 11 residues. V was cut by 0 bases and J by 7 bases, with 6 bases left in between. Here the CDR3 DNA reads TGCAGCGTTGAAGATGGGGATGAAGCTTTCTTT. Translating gives CSVEDGDEAFF.

This clonotype was counted only a few times. V and J are TRBV11-2 and TRBJ2-1; D may match TRBD1 or TRBD2 (6 bases each). The germline V and J ends were trimmed by 3 bases and 7 bases, with 13 bases remaining between them. The CDR3 contains 14 residues. The germline gives CDR1 SGHAT, CDR2 FQNNGV. The CDR3 reads CASSFFSGANEQFF. Written as DNA, the CDR3 is TGTGCCAGCAGCTTCTTTTCGGGGGCGAATGAGCAGTTCTTC.

The table lists this clonotype with a count of one. The V call is TRBV5-4, the J call TRBJ2-1, with D tentatively TRBD2 (6 bases). V dropped 2 bases and J dropped 6 bases, with 15 bases sitting between them. CDR1 SGHNT and CDR2 YYREEE come from the germline V gene (reference sequence). The CDR3 runs to 15 residues. DNA of the CDR3: TGTGCCAGCAGCTTTGGGGAGGCGATAGGCAATGAGCAGTTCTTC. Amino acids: CASSFGEAIGNEQFF.